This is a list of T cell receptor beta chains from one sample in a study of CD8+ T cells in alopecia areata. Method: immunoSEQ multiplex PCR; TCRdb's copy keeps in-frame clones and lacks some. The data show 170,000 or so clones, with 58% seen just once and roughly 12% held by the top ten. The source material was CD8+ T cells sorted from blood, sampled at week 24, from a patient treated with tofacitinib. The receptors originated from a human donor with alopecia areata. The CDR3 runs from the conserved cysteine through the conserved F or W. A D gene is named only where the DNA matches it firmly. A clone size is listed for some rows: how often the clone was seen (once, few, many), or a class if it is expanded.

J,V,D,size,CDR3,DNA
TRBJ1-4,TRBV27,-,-,CASSLFAGMNEKLFF,TGTGCCAGCAGTTTATTCGCAGGGATGAATGAAAAACTGTTTTTT
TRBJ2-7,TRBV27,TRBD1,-,CASSWGQDYEQYF,TGTGCCAGCAGTTGGGGACAGGACTACGAGCAGTACTTC
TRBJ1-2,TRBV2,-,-,CAILKTGGYTF,TGTGCCATACTTAAGACCGGTGGCTACACCTTC
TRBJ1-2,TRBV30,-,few,CASGSNYGYTF,TGTGCCTCGGGATCTAACTATGGCTACACCTTC
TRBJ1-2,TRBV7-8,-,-,CASSLTPGHGYTF,TGTGCCAGCAGCTTAACCCCAGGGCATGGCTACACCTTC
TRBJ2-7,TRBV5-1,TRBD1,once,CASSVTGDPPTYEQYF,TGCGCCAGCAGCGTAACAGGGGACCCTCCTACCTACGAGCAGTACTTC
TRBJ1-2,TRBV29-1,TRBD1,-,CSVEDRGLGYTF,TGCAGCGTTGAGGACAGGGGTCTTGGCTACACCTTC
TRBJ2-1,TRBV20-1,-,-,CSVGEQFF,TGCAGTGTGGGTGAGCAGTTCTTC
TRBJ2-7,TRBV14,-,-,CASSQGFWEQYF,TGTGCCAGCAGCCAAGGGTTCTGGGAGCAGTACTTC
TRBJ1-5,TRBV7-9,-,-,CASSSGREPIQPQHF,TGTGCCAGCAGCTCAGGTCGAGAACCGATTCAGCCCCAGCATTTT
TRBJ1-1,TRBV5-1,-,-,CASSFRGLNTEAFF,TGCGCCAGCAGCTTCCGGGGGTTGAACACTGAAGCTTTCTTT
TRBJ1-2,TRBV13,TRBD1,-,CASSLEGAGYTF,TGTGCCAGCAGCTTAGAGGGGGCAGGCTACACCTTC
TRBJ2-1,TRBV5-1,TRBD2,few,CASSLDPGGARREQFF,TGCGCCAGCAGCTTGGATCCCGGGGGGGCCAGGAGAGAGCAGTTCTTC
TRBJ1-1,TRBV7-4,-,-,CASSFNRKNTEAFF,TGTGCCAGCAGCTTTAACAGAAAGAACACTGAAGCTTTCTTT
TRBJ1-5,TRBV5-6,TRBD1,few,CASSAGTGGNQPQHF,TGTGCCAGCAGCGCGGGGACAGGCGGAAATCAGCCCCAGCATTTT
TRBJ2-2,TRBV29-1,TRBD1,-,CSVDRESTGELFF,TGCAGCGTGGACAGGGAGAGCACCGGGGAGCTGTTTTTT
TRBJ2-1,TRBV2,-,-,CASSDTTSYNEQFF,TGTGCCAGCAGTGATACGACAAGCTACAATGAGCAGTTCTTC
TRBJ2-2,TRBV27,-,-,CASSFFIGSNTGELFF,TGTGCCAGCAGTTTTTTCATTGGGTCGAACACCGGGGAGCTGTTTTTT
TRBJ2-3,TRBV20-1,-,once,CSAPDIDTQYF,TGCAGTGCCCCGGACATCGATACGCAGTATTTT
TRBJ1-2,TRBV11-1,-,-,CASSARGPYGYTF,TGTGCCAGCAGCGCGAGGGGTCCCTATGGCTACACCTTC
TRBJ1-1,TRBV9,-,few,CASSPRQAVNTEAFF,TGTGCCAGCAGCCCCCGACAGGCTGTGAACACTGAAGCTTTCTTT
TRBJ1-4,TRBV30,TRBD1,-,CACDRTGGNEKLFF,TGTGCCTGTGATAGGACAGGGGGTAATGAAAAACTGTTTTTT
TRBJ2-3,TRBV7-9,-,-,CASSLGLRQLDTDTQYF,TGTGCCAGCAGCTTAGGGCTCCGACAACTCGACACAGATACGCAGTATTTT